This TCR beta chain is from a study of Ad26.COV2.S vaccination and SARS-CoV-2 variants. Only in-frame clones appear in the TCRdb table, and some are missing; sequencing was by immunoSEQ multiplex PCR. The sample lists about 390,000 clones, approximately 86% occurring once. Treatment specified: around 19 received Ad26.COV2.S at low or high dose, single or two shots; about 5 received placebo; per-sample allocation not given. Samples came from day 63 after the first vaccine or placebo injection. Trimming shortened V by 4 bases and J by 3 bases, and 10 bases separated the two germline ends. From germline, CDR1 is GTSNPN and CDR2 SVGIG (reference sequence). There are 13 residues in the CDR3.

Sequenced here: peripheral blood, sampled in a trial of Ad26.COV2.S vaccine versus placebo. This clonotype was sampled from a person aged 18-65 years who received the Ad26.COV2.S COVID-19 vaccine or a placebo. The gene calls are TRBV30 and TRBJ1-3; perhaps TRBD1 as D (5 bases). For the CDR3, the DNA is TGTGCCTGGATTGGGGCGGATGGAAACACCATATATTTT. This encodes CAWIGADGNTIYF.